This TCR beta chain was documented in a study of technical replicates of blood from a handful of donors. Sequencing was performed with immunoSEQ multiplex PCR; in TCRdb, only in-frame clones are kept and a portion is missing. The table has approximately 79,000 clones, around 90% seen once; the top ten hold over 0.35%. Sequenced material: T cells isolated from PBMCs. The TCR sequence derives from a human donor in good health.

DNA of the CDR3: TGTGCCAGTAGTATCGGGTCTAACTATGGCTACACCTTC. Protein: CASSIGSNYGYTF. The rearrangement uses TRBV19 and TRBJ1-2; the D is unclear. This CDR3 has 13 residues. The V gene's germline CDR1 is LNHDA and CDR2 SQIVND (reference sequence). V shed 3 bases and J shed 0 bases, with 5 bases lying between them.